A single sample gave rise to the 9 T cell receptor beta chains below, sequenced in a study of blood T cell repertoires in COVID-19. Generated by immunoSEQ multiplex PCR, the TCRdb table keeps only in-frame clones and is missing some. Of about 35,000 clones listed, roughly 80% were seen once; the top ten hold approximately 9.1%. Specimen: peripheral blood. These receptor sequences come from a man aged 60-69 years in a cohort sampled during active COVID-19.

This clone came up once. J is TRBJ2-2 and V is TRBV11-1, with D perhaps matching TRBD1 (5 bases). Germline values: CDR1 SGHAT, CDR2 FQDESV (reference sequence). The V end was cut by 2 bases, the J end by 3 bases, with 10 bases between. This CDR3 has 15 residues. The CDR3 nucleotides read TGTGCCAGCAGCTTAAGGCGACAGTACACCGGGGAGCTGTTTTTT. It specifies CASSLRRQYTGELFF. The whole variable domain, remainder taken from reference TRBV11-1 and TRBJ2-2, is EAEVAQSPRYKITEKSQAVAFWCDPISGHATLYWYRQILGQGPELLVQFQDESVVDDSQLPKDRFSAERLKGVDSTLKIQPAELGDSAMYLCASSLRRQYTGELFFGEGSRLTVL.

The rearrangement links TRBV27 to TRBJ2-1, with 9 bases aligning to TRBD2. The CDR3 extends over 14 amino acids. Unmatched junction bases numbered 11, after V lost 7 bases and J lost 10 bases. Per the germline V gene, CDR1 is MNHEY and CDR2 is SMNVEV (reference sequence). The DNA of the CDR3 is TGTGCCAGCAAAGTGCGGGGGGGCCTACCGGAGCAGTTCTTC. It specifies CASKVRGGLPEQFF.

This clone was detected only once. This sample also contains other DNA sequences that code for the same CDR3. V is TRBV6-5 and J is TRBJ2-7; D perhaps matches TRBD2 (6 bases). CDR3 length equals 14 residues. V was trimmed by 2 bases and J by 2 bases, leaving 10 bases between them. The germline V gene has CDR1 MNHEY and CDR2 SVGAGI. CDR3 region: CASSYGGAAYEQYF. CDR3 DNA: TGTGCCAGCAGTTACGGCGGGGCAGCCTACGAGCAGTACTTC.

This clone was counted ten times or more. This rearrangement joins TRBV6-5 to TRBJ1-2; the D gene is possibly TRBD1 (6 bases). CDR1 is MNHEY and CDR2 is SVGAGI in the germline V gene. The CDR3 spans 13 residues. The germline V and J ends were trimmed by 0 bases and 10 bases, with 12 bases remaining between them. CDR3 in amino acids: CASSYSTGGVYTF. The CDR3 nucleotides are TGTGCCAGCAGTTACTCGACAGGAGGCGTCTACACCTTC.

J is TRBJ2-3 and V is TRBV5-1; no definite D call. Trimming pared 0 bases from V and 0 bases from J, leaving 11 bases between. Looked up from germline, CDR1 is SGHRS and CDR2 is YFSETQ. This CDR3 has 16 amino acids. CDR3 sequence reads: CASSLVAPPSTDTQYF. CDR3 nucleotides: TGCGCCAGCAGCTTGGTGGCACCCCCTAGCACAGATACGCAGTATTTT.

The CDR3 protein is CATSRDERKLFF. DNA of the CDR3: TGTGCCACCAGCAGAGATGAGAGGAAACTGTTTTTT. The rearrangement joins TRBV15 to TRBJ1-4; D is undetermined. V was trimmed by 0 bases and J by 11 bases, leaving 7 bases between them. The V gene's germline CDR1 is LNHNV and CDR2 YYDKDF (reference sequence). The CDR3 has 12 amino acids.

This sequence joins TRBV2 and TRBJ2-3, with TRBD1 matching 9 bases. CDR1 is SNHLY, CDR2 FYNNEI, per germline. This CDR3 contains 15 residues. V lost 6 bases, J lost 4 bases, and 8 bases stayed unmatched. The CDR3 DNA sequence: TGTGCCAGCAGCCCTGGGACAGGGAGGTCAGATACGCAGTATTTT. Residues: CASSPGTGRSDTQYF.

CDR3 sequence: CATQRGAGELFF. DNA of the CDR3: TGTGCCACCCAGCGGGGGGCCGGGGAGCTGTTTTTT. The chain is built from TRBV24-1 and TRBJ2-2, with 9 bases matching TRBD2. With V trimmed by 9 bases and J by 6 bases, 1 base remained unmatched. The CDR3 is 12 amino acids. CDR1 and CDR2 (germline): KGHDR, SFDVKD.

In DNA, the CDR3 is TGTGCCACCAGCGTTGCTAGCGGGAACTACGAGCAGTACTTC. Translated: CATSVASGNYEQYF. V usage is TRBV15 and J usage is TRBJ2-7; TRBD2 matches 9 bases. Per the germline V gene, CDR1 is LNHNV and CDR2 is YYDKDF (reference sequence). The CDR3 has 14 amino acids. Unmatched junction bases numbered 5, after V lost 5 bases and J lost 3 bases.